The clone carrying this T cell receptor (beta chain) was found a few times. What it recognizes is unknown. Repertoires were generated with immunoSEQ multiplex PCR, while TCRdb's copy carries only in-frame clones and drops some. Of fewer than 600,000 clones detected, roughly four fifths appear once; the ten largest clones hold more than 10%. The source of the sample is a study of shared clonotypes between healthy human individuals. Whole-study results and caveats: Clonotype sharing among donors likely depends on sequencing depth.

After removal of 4 bases from V and 4 bases from J, the junction contained 6 bases not matched to a gene. The V gene's germline CDR1 is LGHNA and CDR2 YNFKEQ. This CDR3 has 15 residues. This receptor was taken from a woman aged 40 to 50 in good health. Some clones in this sample may be carry-over from other donors' samples. V and J are TRBV4-2 and TRBJ2-7; 11 positions agree with TRBD2. Sequenced input: PBMCs. CDR3 sequence reads: CASSPTSGSDYEQYF. The CDR3 bases are TGTGCCAGCAGCCCCACTAGCGGGAGCGATTACGAGCAGTACTTC.